This T cell receptor (beta chain) was identified during a study of shared T cell receptors in the human thymus. TCRdb's table, derived via immunoSEQ multiplex PCR, lists solely in-frame clones and lacks some. The data hold approximately 580,000 clones, with about 80% observed a single time. Germline CDR1 is SGDLS and CDR2 is YYNGEE. V gave up 4 bases and J gave up 4 bases; unmatched junction bases: 11. The CDR3 covers 16 residues. These data were likewise used in another study, on human thymus T cells. That paper notes: Healthy Finnish infants having corrective surgery for congenital heart defects served as donors. Thymic samples were excised during corrective heart operations. Usage of V and J genes appeared biased in thymic and blood repertoires. Unrelated individuals reportedly shared highly overlapping thymic TCR repertoires.

The sample was thymocytes. This receptor was obtained from a boy under two years old with a congenital heart defect. The rearrangement links TRBV9 to TRBJ2-1; 7 bases align to TRBD2. CDR3 coding DNA: TGTGCCAGCAGCCCACCCCGAGGCGGGGGTTACAATGAGCAGTTCTTC. Translated, it gives CASSPPRGGGYNEQFF.